The sequence of this TCR beta chain was determined in a study of a mutant IDH1 vaccine in newly diagnosed glioma. About the study: Earlier therapy was either radiotherapy, temozolomide, or both, and most got both. Notes on the study in general: Any relationship between pseudoprogression and changes in top peripheral T cell clonotypes seemed absent.

The assay was immunoSEQ multiplex PCR, and TCRdb's table has in-frame clones only and misses some. This table holds tens of thousands of clones, 78% found once. As for this clone: What it recognizes is unknown.

The V and J ends lost 4 bases and 7 bases, in that order; junction bases with no gene match: 7. The V gene's germline CDR1 is SGHDT and CDR2 YYEEEE. This CDR3 spans 13 amino acids. Time point denoted: week 23, last vaccination. With topical imiquimod, each dose of the vaccine consisted of 300 ug of mutant IDH1 20-mer peptide. The genes are TRBV5-6 and TRBJ2-7; TRBD2 matches at 8 bases. The receptor was derived from a woman aged 40 to 50 with glioma. Some clones in this sample may be carry-over from other donors' samples. This specimen was PBMCs, taken from a glioma patient whose treatment included an IDH1 peptide vaccine. DNA for the CDR3: TGTGCCAGCAGCCGTACGACTAGCGCGGAGCAGTACTTC. This gives the protein CASSRTTSAEQYF.